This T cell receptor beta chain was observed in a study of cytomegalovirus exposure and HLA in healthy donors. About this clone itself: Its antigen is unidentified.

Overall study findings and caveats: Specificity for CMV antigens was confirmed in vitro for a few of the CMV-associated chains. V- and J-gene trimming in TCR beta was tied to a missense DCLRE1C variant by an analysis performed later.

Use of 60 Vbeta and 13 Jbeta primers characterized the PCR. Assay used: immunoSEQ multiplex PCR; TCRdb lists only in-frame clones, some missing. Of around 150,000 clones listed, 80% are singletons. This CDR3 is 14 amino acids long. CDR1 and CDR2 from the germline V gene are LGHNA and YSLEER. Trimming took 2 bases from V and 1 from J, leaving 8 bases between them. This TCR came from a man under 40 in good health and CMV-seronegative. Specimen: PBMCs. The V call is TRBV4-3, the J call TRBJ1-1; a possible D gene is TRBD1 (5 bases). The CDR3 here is CASSQWGENTEAFF. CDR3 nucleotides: TGCGCCAGCAGCCAATGGGGGGAGAACACTGAAGCTTTCTTT.